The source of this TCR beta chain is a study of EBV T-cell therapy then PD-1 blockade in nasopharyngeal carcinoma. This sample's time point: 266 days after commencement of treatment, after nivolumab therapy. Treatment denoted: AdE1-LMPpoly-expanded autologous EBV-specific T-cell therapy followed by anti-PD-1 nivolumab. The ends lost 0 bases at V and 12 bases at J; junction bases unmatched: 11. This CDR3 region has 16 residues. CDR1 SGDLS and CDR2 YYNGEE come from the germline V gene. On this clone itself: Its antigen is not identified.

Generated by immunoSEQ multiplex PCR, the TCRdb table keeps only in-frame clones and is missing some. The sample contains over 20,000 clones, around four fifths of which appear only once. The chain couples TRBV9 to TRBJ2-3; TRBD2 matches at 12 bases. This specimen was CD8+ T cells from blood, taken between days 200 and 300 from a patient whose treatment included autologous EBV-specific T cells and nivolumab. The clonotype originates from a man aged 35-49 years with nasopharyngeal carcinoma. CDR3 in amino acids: CASSVAASGGVRYQYF. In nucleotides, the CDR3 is TGTGCCAGCAGCGTAGCGGCTAGCGGGGGGGTGAGGTATCAGTATTTT. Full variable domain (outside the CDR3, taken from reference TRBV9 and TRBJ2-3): DSGVTQTPKHLITATGQRVTLRCSPRSGDLSVYWYQQSLDQGLQFLIQYYNGEERAKGNILERFSAQQFPDLHSELNLSSLELGDSALYFCASSVAASGGVRYQYFGPGTRLTVL.